The text below deals with one T cell receptor beta chain. The target antigen is unknown. This record comes from a study of T-cell memory formation after mild COVID-19. At the level of the study: The TCR clusters were mostly specific to one donor. General observations from the study: The study found contracting CD4+ clones mainly in CM and EM and contracting CD8+ clones in EMRA. Whether day 37 second-wave clones are SARS-CoV-2-specific was not confirmed.

The germline V gene encodes CDR1 MDHEN and CDR2 SYDVKM. This CDR3 contains 13 residues. V was clipped by 7 bases and J by 4 bases; unmatched bases: 6. TCRdb recomputed calls from the 5' RACE reads with MiXCR, one row per CDR3 protein. The table has 270,000 or so distinct CDR3 sequences, approximately 15% seen once; the top ten hold approximately 20%. The genes are TRBV28 and TRBJ1-2, with 7 positions matching TRBD1. The TCR originated in a man younger than 30 who had mild COVID-19 (a few samples of this study predate the infection). Cell type and time point are not known. Sequencing used PBMCs or a T cell subset sorted from them (not recorded which). The CDR3 nucleotides read TGTGCCAGCACTCCGACAGGGACCTATGGCTACACCTTC. Protein sequence: CASTPTGTYGYTF.